This paragraph covers one TCR beta chain sequence. The sample belongs to a study of blood T cell repertoires in COVID-19. At the level of the study: The United States, Italy and Spain supplied acute and convalescent COVID-19 samples.

V lost 5 bases to trimming and J lost 4 bases, with 18 bases between them. This CDR3 has 15 residues. Germline V lookup: CDR1 MNHEY, CDR2 SMNVEV (reference sequence). Assay used: immunoSEQ multiplex PCR; TCRdb lists only in-frame clones, some missing. This table has 70,000 to 100,000 clones, approximately 80% appearing once. This TCR was sampled from a human donor in a cohort sampled during active COVID-19. Sequencing was carried out using peripheral blood. The V and J genes are TRBV27 and TRBJ2-7; weak D call: TRBD1 (6 bases). The CDR3 DNA is TGTGCCAGCAGTCCACCCGGAAAGGGGGAGTACGAGCAGTACTTC. Its translation is CASSPPGKGEYEQYF.